Shown below are 10 T cell receptor beta chains from a single sample sequenced in a study of T cells in narcolepsy (dated 2018 in TCRdb). Libraries were built with the immunoSEQ multiplex PCR assay. Drawn from immuneACCESS, this table holds only the in-frame rearrangements with V and J called that TCRdb kept. Clones are partly lost; checked studies trace under half to an unresolved V gene and leave the rest unexplained. The sample contains some 16,000 clones, roughly 87% of them found a single time. The ten largest account for roughly 34% of the sample. Sequencing was carried out using memory (CD45RA-) CD4+ T cells from blood. The cell subset or site label corresponds to: memory T cells sorted ex vivo from peripheral blood. Every receptor here comes from a human donor in good health.

V and J are TRBV25-1 and TRBJ1-1, with D uncertain. The CDR3 runs 12 residues. V was trimmed by 7 bases and J by 11 bases, leaving 17 bases between them. Germline V gene lookup returns CDR1 MGHDK and CDR2 SYGVNS. Here the CDR3 reads CASIAPGGGAFF. The CDR3 DNA reads as TGTGCCAGCATTGCTCCGGGAGGTGGTGCTTTCTTT.

The J gene is TRBJ2-5, the V gene TRBV11-1; possibly TRBD1 for D (7 bases). This CDR3 is built from 14 residues. Germline V gene sequence: CDR1 SGHAT, CDR2 FQDESV (reference sequence). V was clipped by 2 bases and J by 4 bases, with 11 bases between them. DNA of the CDR3: TGTGCCAGCAGCTTACAGGGGGGTCGAGAGACCCAGTACTTC. Translated, it gives CASSLQGGRETQYF.

The chain employs TRBV5-1 and TRBJ2-5; D could derive from TRBD1 or TRBD2 (5 bases each). CDR3 size: 16 residues. Trimming took 0 bases from V and 4 from J, leaving 16 bases between them. Per germline, CDR1 SGHRS and CDR2 YFSETQ. The DNA for the CDR3 is TGCGCCAGCAGCTTGGGCAGAGGGGCCCGGGGAGAGACCCAGTACTTC. Translated: CASSLGRGARGETQYF.

V usage is TRBV29-1 and J usage is TRBJ2-1, with D maybe TRBD2 (6 bases). Germline values: CDR1 SQVTM, CDR2 ANQGSEA. This CDR3 contains 11 residues. V dropped 8 bases and J dropped 9 bases, with 14 bases sitting between them. As DNA, the CDR3 is TGCAGCTGTAGACTAGTTGGTGAGCAGTTCTTC. Translated: CSCRLVGEQFF.

The chain uses TRBV25-1 and TRBJ1-3; D is unclear. Trimming left V 2 bases short and J 2 bases short, with 7 bases between. CDR1 MGHDK and CDR2 SYGVNS come from the germline V gene. CDR3 length equals 14 residues. CDR3 residues: CASSEPRTGNTIYF. The CDR3 coding sequence is TGTGCCAGCAGTGAACCTAGGACTGGAAACACCATATATTTT.

The rearrangement links TRBV6-1 to TRBJ1-1; D possibly corresponds to TRBD1 (5 bases). Germline V gene lookup returns CDR1 MNHNS and CDR2 SASEGT. The V end was cut by 8 bases, the J end by 6 bases, with 13 bases between. CDR3 length: 12 amino acids. CDR3 nucleotide sequence: TGTGCCAGCTCGCAGGGCATCTCTGAAGCTTTCTTT. Its protein is CASSQGISEAFF.

The chain employs TRBV7-2 and TRBJ2-1; TRBD2 matches at 7 bases. The V gene end was trimmed by 1 base and the J gene end by 10 bases; junction bases not matched to a gene: 4. Per germline, CDR1 SGHTA and CDR2 FQGNSA. The CDR3 has 13 amino acids. CDR3 sequence reads: CASSLGVGGEQFF. CDR3 nucleotide sequence: TGTGCCAGCAGCTTAGGGGTCGGGGGGGAGCAGTTCTTC.

The chain has TRBV4-2 and TRBJ1-2, with D unresolved. Germline-derived CDR1 and CDR2 are LGHNA and YNFKEQ. The length of the CDR3 is 16 residues. Trimming pared 0 bases from V and 6 bases from J, leaving 17 bases between. The DNA for the CDR3 is TGTGCCAGCAGCCAAGATACCTCGATCTCAAGCCATGGCTACACCTTC. It is translated as CASSQDTSISSHGYTF.

This clone was detected a few times. V usage is TRBV23-1 and J usage is TRBJ2-6, with D tentatively TRBD1 (5 bases). TRBV23-1 is assigned to the ORF class and has an uncertain function. CDR3 length: 20 amino acids. Deletions cut 0 bases from V and 0 bases from J, with 18 bases between. As DNA, the CDR3 is TGCGCCAGCAGTCAATCGGGCATACAGGAGTTCGGCTCTGGGGCCAACGTCCTGACTTTC. Amino acid sequence: CASSQSGIQEFGSGANVLTF.

The chain combines TRBV20-1 with TRBJ2-7; possibly TRBD1 for D (5 bases). The germline V gene has CDR1 DFQATT and CDR2 SNEGSKA (reference sequence). Trimming pared 4 bases from V and 5 bases from J, leaving 9 bases between. This CDR3 spans 11 amino acids. The CDR3: CSAIQGNEQYF. Here the CDR3 DNA reads TGCAGTGCTATCCAGGGAAACGAGCAGTACTTC.